Listed here is a single T cell receptor beta chain. This entry belongs to a study of technical replicates of blood from several donors. Profiled with immunoSEQ multiplex PCR; TCRdb holds only in-frame clones, not every one. Of approximately 44,000 clones in the sample, 96% were seen once. This receptor was identified in a human donor in good health. Sequencing was performed on T cells isolated from PBMCs.

CDR3 sequence (DNA): TGTGCCACCAGCGGGGACAGTTACTCCTACGAGCAGTACTTC. This codes for CATSGDSYSYEQYF. This chain connects TRBV15 to TRBJ2-7; TRBD1 matches 7 bases. After removal of 5 bases from V and 0 bases from J, the junction contained 4 bases not matched to a gene. The CDR3 has 14 residues. The germline V gene encodes CDR1 LNHNV and CDR2 YYDKDF (reference sequence).